This T cell receptor (beta chain) was found in a study of T cell repertoires in cytomegalovirus infection. A remark on this clonotype: Its antigen remains unknown.

This CDR3 has 17 residues. The V and J ends lost 2 bases and 0 bases, in that order; junction bases with no gene match: 4. Germline CDR1 and CDR2: ENHRY and SYGVKD. TCRdb re-derived calls from the reads in MiXCR, one entry per CDR3 protein. The repertoire holds about 830,000 distinct CDR3 sequences, with roughly 33% as singletons. The source of this sequence is a human donor in good health (CMV status not recorded). Some clones in this sample may be carry-over from other donors' samples. The material sequenced was cultured CD8+ T cells from PBMCs, taken from culture after CMV antigen stimulation. The chain recombines TRBV10-3 with TRBJ2-6; the match to TRBD1 covers 7 bases. This CDR3 reads CAISETGQLSGANVLTF. The CDR3 nucleotides are TGTGCCATCAGTGAGACGGGACAGCTCTCTGGGGCCAACGTCCTGACTTTC.